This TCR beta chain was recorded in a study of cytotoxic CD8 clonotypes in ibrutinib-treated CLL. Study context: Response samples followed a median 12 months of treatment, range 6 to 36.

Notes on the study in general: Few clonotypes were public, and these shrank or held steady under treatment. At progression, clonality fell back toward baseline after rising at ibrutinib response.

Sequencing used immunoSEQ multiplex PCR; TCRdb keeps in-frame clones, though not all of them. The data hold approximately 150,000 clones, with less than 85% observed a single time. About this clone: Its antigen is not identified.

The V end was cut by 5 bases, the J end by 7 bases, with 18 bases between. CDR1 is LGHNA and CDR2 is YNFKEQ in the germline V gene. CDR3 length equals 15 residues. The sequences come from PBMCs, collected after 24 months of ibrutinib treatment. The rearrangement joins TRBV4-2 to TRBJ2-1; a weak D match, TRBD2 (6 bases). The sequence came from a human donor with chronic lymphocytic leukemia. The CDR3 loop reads CASSSRDTSLNEQFF. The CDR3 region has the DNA TGTGCCAGCAGCTCCCGGGATACTAGCTTGAATGAGCAGTTCTTC.